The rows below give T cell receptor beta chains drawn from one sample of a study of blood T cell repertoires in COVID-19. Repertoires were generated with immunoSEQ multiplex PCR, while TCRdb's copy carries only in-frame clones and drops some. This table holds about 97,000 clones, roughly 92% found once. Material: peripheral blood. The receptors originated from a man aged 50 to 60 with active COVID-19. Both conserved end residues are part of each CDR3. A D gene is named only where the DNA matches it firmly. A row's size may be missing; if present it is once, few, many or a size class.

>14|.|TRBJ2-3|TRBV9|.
TGTGCCAGCAGCCCAGACCCGGGGACAGATACGCAGTATTTT
CASSPDPGTDTQYF
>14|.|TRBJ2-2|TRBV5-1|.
TGCGCCAGCAGCTTGGGAGAGATTTTCGGGGAGCTGTTTTTT
CASSLGEIFGELFF
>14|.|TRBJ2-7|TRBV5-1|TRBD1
TGCGCCAGCAGCCCTTGGGACAGAAACTACGAGCAGTACTTC
CASSPWDRNYEQYF
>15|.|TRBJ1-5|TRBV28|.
TGTGCCAGCAGTGGAACGCCCGGAGGTAATCAGCCCCAGCATTTT
CASSGTPGGNQPQHF
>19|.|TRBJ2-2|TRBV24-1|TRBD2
TGTGCCACCAGTGACCCTCCGAGGCTAGCGGGTACGAACACCGGGGAGCTGTTTTTT
CATSDPPRLAGTNTGELFF
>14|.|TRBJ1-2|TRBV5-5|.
TGTGCCAGCAGCTCCCCTATCAGGCCGTATGGCTACACCTTC
CASSSPIRPYGYTF
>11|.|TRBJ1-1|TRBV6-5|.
TGTGCCAGCAGTCTATTCACTGAAGCTTTCTTT
CASSLFTEAFF
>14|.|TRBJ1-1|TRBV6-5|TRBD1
TGTGCCAGCAGTCCGACAGGGGTCGGCACTGAAGCTTTCTTT
CASSPTGVGTEAFF
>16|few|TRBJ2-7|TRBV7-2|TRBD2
TGTGCCAGCAGCTTTGGGACTAGCGGTCCCTCCTACGAGCAGTACTTC
CASSFGTSGPSYEQYF
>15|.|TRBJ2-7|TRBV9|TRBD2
TGTGCCAGCAGCGCGCGGGAGGGCCTGACCTACGAGCAGTACTTC
CASSAREGLTYEQYF
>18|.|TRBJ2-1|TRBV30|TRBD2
TGTGCCTGGAGTGGAGCTAGCGGGACCAAAAGCTCCTACAATGAGCAGTTCTTC
CAWSGASGTKSSYNEQFF
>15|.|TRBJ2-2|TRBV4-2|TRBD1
TGTGCCAGCAGCCGGGACAGGGGGCGCGGCGGGGAGCTGTTTTTT
CASSRDRGRGGELFF
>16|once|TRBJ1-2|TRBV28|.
TGTGCCAGCAGTCTGAAAGTCTTAATCTCGACAGATGGCTACACCTTC
CASSLKVLISTDGYTF
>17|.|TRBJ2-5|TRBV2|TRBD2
TGTGCCAGCAGTGAAGGTCGTCTGGGACTAGACCAAGAGACCCAGTACTTC
CASSEGRLGLDQETQYF
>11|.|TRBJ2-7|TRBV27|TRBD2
TGTGCCACTACCCGGGGGGGGGAGCAGTACTTC
CATTRGGEQYF
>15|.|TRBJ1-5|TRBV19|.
TGTGCCAGCCAACTTGACGGGATAATGAATCAGCCCCAGCATTTT
CASQLDGIMNQPQHF
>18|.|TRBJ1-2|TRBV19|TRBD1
TGTGCCAGTAGTATCCTCCTCTACAGGGGGCCCTTTAACTATGGCTACACCTTC
CASSILLYRGPFNYGYTF
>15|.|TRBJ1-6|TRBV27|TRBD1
TGTGCCAGCAGTTCAACAGGGGTCTATAATTCACCCCTCCACTTT
CASSSTGVYNSPLHF
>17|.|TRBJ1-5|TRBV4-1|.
TGCGCCAGCAGCCAAGATCTTGGGCAGACTAGCAATCAGCCCCAGCATTTT
CASSQDLGQTSNQPQHF
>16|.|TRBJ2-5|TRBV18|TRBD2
TGTGCCAGCTCACCAGATTCGGGACTAGCAGGGGAGACCCAGTACTTC
CASSPDSGLAGETQYF
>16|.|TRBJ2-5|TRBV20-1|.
TGCAGTGCTAGTACCTCGAGGGGCGGGATGGTCGAGACCCAGTACTTC
CSASTSRGGMVETQYF
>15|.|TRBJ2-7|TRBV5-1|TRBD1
TGCGCCAGCAGTTCGACAGGGGGGAATTCCTACGAGCAGTACTTC
CASSSTGGNSYEQYF
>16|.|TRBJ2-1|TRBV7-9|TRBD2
TGTGCCAGCAGCCGAGGACTAGTCGGACCCTACAATGAGCAGTTCTTC
CASSRGLVGPYNEQFF
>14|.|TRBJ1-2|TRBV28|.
TGTGCCAGCAGTATTCGACCCGACACCTATGGCTACACCTTC
CASSIRPDTYGYTF
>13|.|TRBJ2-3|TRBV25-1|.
TGTGCCAGCATCAACAGGTTCACAGATACGCAGTATTTT
CASINRFTDTQYF
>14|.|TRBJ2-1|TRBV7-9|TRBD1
TGTGCCAGCAGCAACGACAGGGCCAACAATGAGCAGTTCTTC
CASSNDRANNEQFF
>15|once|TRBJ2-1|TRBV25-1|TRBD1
TGTGCCAGGAATTACGGGACAGGGGAGGAGAATGAGCAGTTCTTC
CARNYGTGEENEQFF
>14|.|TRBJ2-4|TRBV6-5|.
TGTGCCAGCGTTTGGGGAGTAGCCAAAAACATTCAGTACTTC
CASVWGVAKNIQYF
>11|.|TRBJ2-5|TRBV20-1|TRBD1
TGCAGTGCTGCCGGACAGGGGTCCCAGTACTTC
CSAAGQGSQYF
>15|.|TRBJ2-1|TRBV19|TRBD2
TGTGCCAGTAGTACCGGGGGAGGGTGGGACAATGAGCAGTTCTTC
CASSTGGGWDNEQFF
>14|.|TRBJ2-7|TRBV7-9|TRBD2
TGTGCCAGCAGCTACACTAGCGGGACCTACGAGCAGTACTTC
CASSYTSGTYEQYF
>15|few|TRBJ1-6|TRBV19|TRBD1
TGTGCCAGTAGTGTGGGACAGCTGGATTATTCACCCCTCCACTTT
CASSVGQLDYSPLHF
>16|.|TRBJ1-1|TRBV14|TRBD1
TGTGCCAGCACCCAGGGGACAGGGATGGGGAACACTGAAGCTTTCTTT
CASTQGTGMGNTEAFF
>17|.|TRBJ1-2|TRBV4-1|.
TGCGCCAGCAGCCAAGGAAAACCGGGACTGATAAACTATGGCTACACCTTC
CASSQGKPGLINYGYTF
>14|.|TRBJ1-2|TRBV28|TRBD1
TGTGCCAGCAGTTCGACAGGGGGCGCAAATGGCTACACCTTC
CASSSTGGANGYTF
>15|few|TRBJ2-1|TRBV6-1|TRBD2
TGTGCCAGCAGTGAATTGGCTAGCGGGAGCAGGGAGCAGTTCTTC
CASSELASGSREQFF
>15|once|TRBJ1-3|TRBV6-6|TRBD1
TGTGCCAGCAGTTCACCTGGACAGGGCCCAAACACCATATATTTT
CASSSPGQGPNTIYF
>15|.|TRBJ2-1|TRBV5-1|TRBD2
TGCGCCAGCAGCTTGAGCGGGAGCTCCTACAATGAGCAGTTCTTC
CASSLSGSSYNEQFF
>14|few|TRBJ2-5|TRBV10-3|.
TGTGCCACCTCAACGACAGGTGTGGAAGAGACCCAGTACTTC
CATSTTGVEETQYF
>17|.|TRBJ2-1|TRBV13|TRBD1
TGTGCCAGCAGCTCCCGGACAGGGGCGTTTGTTTACAATGAGCAGTTCTTC
CASSSRTGAFVYNEQFF
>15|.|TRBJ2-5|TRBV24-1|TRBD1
TGTGCCACCAGTGGAAATACAGGGGGCGGAGAGACCCAGTACTTC
CATSGNTGGGETQYF
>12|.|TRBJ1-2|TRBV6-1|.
TGTGCCAGCAGTGAATTTGAGCTCGGCTACACCTTC
CASSEFELGYTF
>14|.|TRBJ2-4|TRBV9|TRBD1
TGTGCCAGCAGCCCCCAGGACAGGAGAAACATTCAGTACTTC
CASSPQDRRNIQYF
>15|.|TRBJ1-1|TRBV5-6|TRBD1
TGTGCCAGCAGCTTGACCGGGACAGGGATCACTGAAGCTTTCTTT
CASSLTGTGITEAFF
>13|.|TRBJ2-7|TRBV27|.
TGTGCCAGCAGAGCCTCAGGTTTCTACGAGCAGTACTTC
CASRASGFYEQYF
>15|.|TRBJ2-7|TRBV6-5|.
TGTGCCAGCAGCCTCCGGGGGTATTCTCACCTCGAGCAGTACTTC
CASSLRGYSHLEQYF
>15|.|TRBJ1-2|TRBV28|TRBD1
TGTGCCAGCAGTTTGGGGGGACAGCAGAACTATGGCTACACCTTC
CASSLGGQQNYGYTF
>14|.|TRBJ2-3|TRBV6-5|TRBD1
TGTGCCAGCAAGCACGGACAGGGCTCGGATACGCAGTATTTT
CASKHGQGSDTQYF
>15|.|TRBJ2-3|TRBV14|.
TGTGCCAGCAGCCAAGTTGAGAGGGTTGCAGATACGCAGTATTTT
CASSQVERVADTQYF
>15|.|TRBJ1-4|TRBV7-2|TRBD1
TGTGCCAGCAGCTTATCCCCAGGGGGAGGAGAAAAACTGTTTTTT
CASSLSPGGGEKLFF
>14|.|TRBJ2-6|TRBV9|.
TGTGCCAGCGGGGCGGACTCTGGGGCCAACGTCCTGACTTTC
CASGADSGANVLTF
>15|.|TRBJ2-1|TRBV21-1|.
TGTGCCAGCAGCTCATCGGCTAGCGGGGACAATGAGCAGTTCTTC
CASSSSASGDNEQFF